Listed below are T cell receptor beta chains from one sample, sequenced in a study of blood T cell repertoires in COVID-19. Some clones are missing from TCRdb's copy, which holds only in-frame ones; the method was immunoSEQ multiplex PCR. This table holds 200,000 or so clones, about 80% found once. The sequencing sample was made of peripheral blood. These receptors came from a human donor with acute or convalescent COVID-19. The donor label of this sample is uncertain. Both conserved end residues are part of each CDR3. D genes are given only for firm matches. Some rows mark clone size as missing; the rest say once, few, many or name a class of expanded clone.

v_gene	d_gene	j_gene	abundance	CDR3aa	CDR3nt
TRBV9	-	TRBJ1-4	-	CASSTHAGDRATNEKLFF	TGTGCCAGCAGCACACATGCGGGGGATCGGGCAACTAATGAAAAACTGTTTTTT
TRBV5-1	-	TRBJ1-2	-	CASSPLGSAGGSNYGYTF	TGCGCCAGCAGCCCATTGGGATCGGCTGGGGGCAGTAACTATGGCTACACCTTC
TRBV6-5	TRBD1	TRBJ1-1	-	CASSSLQGRAFF	TGTGCCAGCAGCTCCTTACAGGGGAGAGCTTTCTTT
TRBV24-1	TRBD1	TRBJ2-1	-	CATSARQGAAYNEQFF	TGTGCCACCAGTGCAAGACAGGGGGCCGCCTACAATGAGCAGTTCTTC
TRBV7-9	-	TRBJ1-5	-	CASSASGRTNQPQHF	TGTGCCAGCAGCGCCTCGGGGAGGACCAATCAGCCCCAGCATTTT
TRBV18	TRBD1	TRBJ1-1	-	CASSPGDRGPGTEAFF	TGTGCCAGCTCACCTGGGGACAGGGGGCCGGGCACTGAAGCTTTCTTT
TRBV24-1	TRBD1	TRBJ2-3	once	CATSDTQGAGDTQYF	TGTGCCACCAGTGATACCCAGGGGGCTGGAGATACGCAGTATTTT
TRBV11-3	-	TRBJ2-7	-	CASGVRRPAYEQYF	TGTGCCAGCGGCGTTAGGAGACCGGCCTACGAGCAGTACTTC
TRBV7-2	-	TRBJ2-7	-	CASSSIYEQYF	TGTGCCAGCAGCTCAATCTACGAGCAGTACTTC
TRBV28	TRBD1	TRBJ1-2	-	CASWGQENGALTF	TGTGCCAGCTGGGGACAGGAAAACGGGGCACTAACCTTC
TRBV29-1	-	TRBJ2-1	once	CSVESSGLRDEQFF	TGCAGCGTTGAGAGTAGCGGCCTAAGGGATGAGCAGTTCTTC
TRBV30	TRBD1	TRBJ2-7	few	CAWSRQGYEQYF	TGTGCCTGGAGCCGACAGGGCTACGAGCAGTACTTC
TRBV4-2	TRBD2	TRBJ2-1	-	CASSLLAGGGNEQFF	TGTGCCAGCAGCCTCCTCGCGGGGGGCGGCAATGAGCAGTTCTTC
TRBV19	-	TRBJ1-2	-	CASSAGRTYGYTF	TGTGCCAGTAGTGCAGGGCGAACCTATGGCTACACCTTC
TRBV5-1	-	TRBJ1-1	-	CASSLAPKGMNTEAFF	TGCGCCAGCAGCTTGGCCCCTAAGGGGATGAACACTGAAGCTTTCTTT
TRBV18	TRBD1	TRBJ1-1	-	CASSPTLTGFGTEAFF	TGTGCCAGCTCACCGACTCTGACAGGGTTCGGGACTGAAGCTTTCTTT
TRBV5-6	-	TRBJ2-7	-	CASSLFSAGPLEQYF	TGTGCCAGCAGCTTGTTTTCGGCAGGGCCACTCGAGCAGTACTTC
TRBV11-1	TRBD2	TRBJ2-5	-	CASSFFAGGSRETQYF	TGTGCCAGCAGCTTTTTTGCGGGAGGGTCAAGGGAGACCCAGTACTTC
TRBV28	TRBD1	TRBJ1-1	-	CASKGPGQGSTEAFF	TGTGCCAGCAAAGGTCCGGGACAGGGTAGCACTGAAGCTTTCTTT
TRBV7-3	-	TRBJ2-4	-	CASSFGSSGNIQYF	TGTGCCAGCAGCTTCGGGTCCTCGGGAAACATTCAGTACTTC
TRBV3-1/TRBV3-2	TRBD2	TRBJ2-1	-	CASSQGTSGANEQFF	TGTGCCAGCAGCCAAGGGACTAGCGGAGCGAATGAGCAGTTCTTC
TRBV10-3	-	TRBJ2-7	-	CAISEGQPAQVYEQYF	TGTGCCATCAGTGAGGGACAGCCGGCTCAGGTTTACGAGCAGTACTTC
TRBV19	TRBD1	TRBJ1-6	-	CASSLVSGGQGSPLHF	TGTGCCAGTAGTCTCGTCTCAGGGGGTCAGGGCTCACCCCTCCACTTT
TRBV5-1	-	TRBJ2-2	-	CASSKAGENTGELFF	TGCGCCAGCAGCAAGGCCGGGGAAAACACCGGGGAGCTGTTTTTT
TRBV5-8	TRBD1	TRBJ1-5	-	CASSLGQGPNQPQHF	TGTGCCAGCAGCTTGGGACAGGGGCCCAATCAGCCCCAGCATTTT
TRBV7-9	TRBD1	TRBJ1-1	-	CASSPLLGTEMNTEAFF	TGTGCCAGCAGCCCCCTCCTCGGGACAGAAATGAACACTGAAGCTTTCTTT
TRBV7-9	TRBD1	TRBJ1-5	few	CASSTTGGARQPQHF	TGTGCCAGCAGTACCACAGGGGGCGCGAGGCAGCCCCAGCATTTT
TRBV19	-	TRBJ2-7	few	CASSIQGNYEQYF	TGTGCCAGTAGTATACAGGGGAACTACGAGCAGTACTTC
TRBV2	-	TRBJ2-7	-	CASSQKVTVSYEQYF	TGTGCCAGCAGCCAAAAGGTGACAGTCTCCTACGAGCAGTACTTC
TRBV5-4	TRBD1	TRBJ2-1	few	CASSFGQGDSNEQFF	TGTGCCAGCAGCTTTGGACAGGGGGATAGCAATGAGCAGTTCTTC
TRBV9	-	TRBJ2-3	-	CASSVAGVWADTQYF	TGTGCCAGCAGCGTAGCGGGGGTTTGGGCAGATACGCAGTATTTT
TRBV6-5	-	TRBJ1-2	-	CASVRNSLHGGGYTF	TGTGCCAGCGTTCGAAACAGCCTCCATGGAGGTGGCTACACCTTC
TRBV6-5	TRBD1	TRBJ1-5	-	CASSGDRGSNQPQHF	TGTGCCAGCAGCGGGGACAGGGGTAGCAATCAGCCCCAGCATTTT
TRBV3-1/TRBV3-2	-	TRBJ2-2	-	CASRGQPNTGELFF	TGTGCCAGCAGAGGACAGCCTAACACCGGGGAGCTGTTTTTT
TRBV7-2	TRBD1	TRBJ1-2	-	CASSSGTGGYGYTF	TGTGCCAGCAGCTCCGGGACAGGGGGGTATGGCTACACCTTC
TRBV6-5	-	TRBJ1-2	-	CASSYSPGSTGYTF	TGTGCCAGCAGTTACTCGCCGGGTTCGACTGGCTACACCTTC
TRBV9	TRBD1	TRBJ2-5	few	CASSVLTGVNRGSGTQYF	TGTGCCAGCAGCGTACTGACAGGGGTCAACAGGGGAAGTGGGACCCAGTACTTC
TRBV18	TRBD1	TRBJ2-2	-	CASSLTLDRGATGELFF	TGTGCCAGCTCCCTTACTCTGGACAGGGGTGCCACCGGGGAGCTGTTTTTT
TRBV7-2	-	TRBJ2-1	few	CASSLGPLVNEQFF	TGTGCCAGCAGCTTAGGCCCCTTAGTCAATGAGCAGTTCTTC
TRBV7-6	-	TRBJ1-2	-	CASSPSNTYLEYGYTF	TGTGCCAGCAGCCCGTCTAACACATACCTAGAGTATGGCTACACCTTC
TRBV15	-	TRBJ2-1	-	CATSRLLTGSLNEQFF	TGTGCCACCAGCAGGCTCTTGACGGGATCGCTCAATGAGCAGTTCTTC
TRBV5-1	-	TRBJ1-1	-	CASSLAAGGTEAFF	TGCGCCAGCAGCTTGGCCGCGGGAGGGACTGAAGCTTTCTTT
TRBV6-2/TRBV6-3	-	TRBJ2-3	-	CASSPSRGIDTQYF	TGTGCCAGCAGCCCCTCTCGGGGGATAGATACGCAGTATTTT
TRBV5-6	TRBD1	TRBJ2-7	-	CASSIGTGVGEQYF	TGTGCCAGCAGCATCGGGACAGGGGTGGGAGAGCAGTACTTC
TRBV3-1/TRBV3-2	-	TRBJ2-1	once	CASSQVRTTTNEQFF	TGTGCCAGCAGCCAAGTTCGTACTACTACTAATGAGCAGTTCTTC
TRBV4-2	-	TRBJ1-3	-	CASSQDWTGSSGNTIYF	TGTGCCAGCAGCCAAGATTGGACTGGGAGCTCTGGAAACACCATATATTTT
TRBV27	TRBD1	TRBJ2-4	-	CASSQSFGQGANIQYF	TGTGCCAGCAGTCAATCATTCGGACAGGGGGCAAACATTCAGTACTTC
TRBV15	TRBD1	TRBJ1-6	-	CATSRSSSRQGSPLHF	TGTGCCACCAGCAGATCGAGCAGCCGACAGGGTTCACCCCTCCACTTT
TRBV7-8	-	TRBJ2-7	-	CASSLARAAGEQYF	TGTGCCAGCAGCTTAGCGCGAGCTGCGGGAGAGCAGTACTTC
TRBV29-1	TRBD1	TRBJ1-1	-	CSVRTGANTEAFF	TGCAGCGTAAGGACAGGGGCGAACACTGAAGCTTTCTTT
TRBV5-1	-	TRBJ2-7	-	CASSSWTGGPYEQYF	TGCGCCAGCAGCTCGTGGACAGGAGGGCCCTACGAGCAGTACTTC
TRBV5-6	-	TRBJ2-7	-	CASSLMPDEQYF	TGTGCCAGCAGCTTGATGCCAGACGAGCAGTACTTC
TRBV5-1	-	TRBJ1-1	-	CASSLGPEGVNTEAFF	TGCGCCAGCAGTTTGGGGCCAGAAGGAGTGAACACTGAAGCTTTCTTT
TRBV18	-	TRBJ2-3	-	CASSPTGDLTDTQYF	TGTGCCAGCTCACCAACGGGAGACCTTACAGATACGCAGTATTTT
TRBV4-2	TRBD1	TRBJ2-7	-	CASSQRTGEGEQYF	TGTGCCAGCAGCCAACGGACAGGGGAGGGCGAGCAGTACTTC
TRBV18	-	TRBJ2-5	-	CASSLSQETQYF	TGTGCCAGCTCACTTAGTCAAGAGACCCAGTACTTC
TRBV18	TRBD1	TRBJ2-2	-	CASSGQGVNTGELFF	TGTGCCAGCTCTGGACAGGGGGTAAACACCGGGGAGCTGTTTTTT
TRBV29-1	TRBD1	TRBJ2-2	-	CSWGRQGGELFF	TGCAGTTGGGGGCGACAGGGCGGGGAGCTGTTTTTT